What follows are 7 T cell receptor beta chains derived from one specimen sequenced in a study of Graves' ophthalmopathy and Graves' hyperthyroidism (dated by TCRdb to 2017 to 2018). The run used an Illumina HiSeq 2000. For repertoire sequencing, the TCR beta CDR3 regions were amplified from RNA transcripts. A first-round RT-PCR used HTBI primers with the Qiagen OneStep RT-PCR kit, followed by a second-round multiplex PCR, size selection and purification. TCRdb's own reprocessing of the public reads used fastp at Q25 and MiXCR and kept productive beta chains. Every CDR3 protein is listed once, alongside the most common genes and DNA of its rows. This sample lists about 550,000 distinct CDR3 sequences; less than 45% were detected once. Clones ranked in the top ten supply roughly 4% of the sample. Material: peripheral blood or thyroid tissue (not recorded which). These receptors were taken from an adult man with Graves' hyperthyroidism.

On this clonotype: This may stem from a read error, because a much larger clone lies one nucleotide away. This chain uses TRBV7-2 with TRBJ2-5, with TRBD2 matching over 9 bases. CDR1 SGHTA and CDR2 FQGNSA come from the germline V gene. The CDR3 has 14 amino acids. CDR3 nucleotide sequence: TGTGCCAGCAGCTTTGCGGCTAGCGGGGAGACCGAGTACTTC. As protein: CASSFAASGETEYF.

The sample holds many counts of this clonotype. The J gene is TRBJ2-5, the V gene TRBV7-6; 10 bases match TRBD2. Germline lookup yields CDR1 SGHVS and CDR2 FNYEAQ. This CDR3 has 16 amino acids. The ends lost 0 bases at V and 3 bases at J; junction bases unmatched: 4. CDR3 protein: CASSLATSGTKETQYF. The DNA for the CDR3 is TGTGCCAGCAGCTTAGCAACTAGCGGGACGAAAGAGACCCAGTACTTC. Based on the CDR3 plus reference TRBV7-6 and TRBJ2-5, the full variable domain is GAGVSQSPRYKVTKRGQDVALRCDPISGHVSLYWYRQALGQGPEFLTYFNYEAQQDKSGLPNDRFSAERPEGSISTLTIQRTEQRDSAMYRCASSLATSGTKETQYFGPGTRLLVL.

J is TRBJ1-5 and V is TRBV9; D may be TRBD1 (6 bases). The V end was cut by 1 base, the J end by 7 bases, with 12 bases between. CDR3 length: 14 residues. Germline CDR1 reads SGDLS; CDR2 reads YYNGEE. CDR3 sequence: CASSVRGAGQPQHF. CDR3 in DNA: TGTGCCAGCAGCGTACGGGGGGCTGGGCAGCCCCAGCATTTT.

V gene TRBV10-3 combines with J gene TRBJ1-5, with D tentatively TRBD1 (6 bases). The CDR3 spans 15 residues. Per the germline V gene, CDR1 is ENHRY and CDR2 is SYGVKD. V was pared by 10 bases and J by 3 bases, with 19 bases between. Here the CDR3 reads CATGQGLMINQPQHF. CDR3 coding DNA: TGTGCCACTGGGCAGGGGCTCATGATCAATCAGCCCCAGCATTTT.

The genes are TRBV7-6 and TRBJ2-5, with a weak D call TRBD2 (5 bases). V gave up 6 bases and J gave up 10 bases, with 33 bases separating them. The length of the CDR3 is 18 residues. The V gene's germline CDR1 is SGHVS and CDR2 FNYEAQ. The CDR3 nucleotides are TGTGCCAGCAGTTTATCGATCTCCACGGGGAACCTAAGAGGGAACCAGTACTTC. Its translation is CASSLSISTGNLRGNQYF.

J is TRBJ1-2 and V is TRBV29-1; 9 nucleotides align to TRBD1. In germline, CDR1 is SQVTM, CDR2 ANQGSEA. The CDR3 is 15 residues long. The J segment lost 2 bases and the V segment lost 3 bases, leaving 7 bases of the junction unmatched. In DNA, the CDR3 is TGCAGCGTTGATGTGATCGGACAGGGGAACTATGGCTACACCTTC. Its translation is CSVDVIGQGNYGYTF. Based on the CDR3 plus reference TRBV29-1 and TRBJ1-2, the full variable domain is SAVISQKPSRDICQRGTSLTIQCQVDSQVTMMFWYRQQPGQSLTLIATANQGSEATYESGFVIDKFPISRPNLTFSTLTVSNMSPEDSSIYLCSVDVIGQGNYGYTFGSGTRLTVV.

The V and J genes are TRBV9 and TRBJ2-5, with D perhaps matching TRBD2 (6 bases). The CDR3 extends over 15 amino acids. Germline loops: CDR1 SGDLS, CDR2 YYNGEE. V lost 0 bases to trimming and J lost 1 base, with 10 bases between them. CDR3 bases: TGTGCCAGCAGCGTAGGCGGGACCATCCAAGAGACCCAGTACTTC. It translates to CASSVGGTIQETQYF.